The rows below give T cell receptor beta chains drawn from one sample of a study of blood T cell repertoires in COVID-19. Repertoires were generated with immunoSEQ multiplex PCR, while TCRdb's copy carries only in-frame clones and drops some. The sample consists of under 150,000 clones, approximately 91% of them appearing once. Sequencing used peripheral blood. All receptors come from a man aged 45-65 years with active or convalescent COVID-19. Each CDR3 is given with its conserved first and last residue. The order of the fields is clone size, J gene, D gene, V gene, CDR3 DNA, CDR3 protein. The D gene is left open where the match is weak. Size is stated for part of the rows, as once, few or many counts, or as a class when the clone is expanded.

size: -; J: TRBJ2-2; D: TRBD2; V: TRBV18; DNA: TGTGCCAGCGCGACGCGGCGGGAGAGCACCGGGGAGCTGTTTTTT; CDR3: CASATRRESTGELFF
size: -; J: TRBJ2-7; D: -; V: TRBV11-2; DNA: TGTGCCAGCAGCCACGGGGCAACGGGGGTAAAGGACGAGCAGTACTTC; CDR3: CASSHGATGVKDEQYF
size: -; J: TRBJ2-1; D: TRBD2; V: TRBV7-9; DNA: TGTGCCAGCGTCCGCGGACTAGCAGACAATGAGCAGTTCTTC; CDR3: CASVRGLADNEQFF
size: -; J: TRBJ2-7; D: TRBD2; V: TRBV28; DNA: TGTGCCAGCAGTTTCTCGGGACTAGCGCACTCCTACGAGCAGTACTTC; CDR3: CASSFSGLAHSYEQYF
size: -; J: TRBJ2-5; D: TRBD1; V: TRBV4-1; DNA: TGCGCCAGCAGCTCTACAGGGGGCGCCGGGGAGACCCAGTACTTC; CDR3: CASSSTGGAGETQYF
size: -; J: TRBJ2-7; D: TRBD1; V: TRBV18; DNA: TGTGCCAGCTCACGTTCGGGACAGATGTTTGGGCAGTACTTC; CDR3: CASSRSGQMFGQYF
size: -; J: TRBJ2-7; D: -; V: TRBV5-1; DNA: TGCGCCAGCAGCTTGGGCGGGACCTACTCCTACGAGCAGTACTTC; CDR3: CASSLGGTYSYEQYF
size: -; J: TRBJ2-2; D: TRBD1; V: TRBV7-2; DNA: TGTGCCAGCACCCCGGGACAGGGAACCGGGGAGCTGTTTTTT; CDR3: CASTPGQGTGELFF
size: -; J: TRBJ1-5; D: -; V: TRBV5-1; DNA: TGCGCCAGCAGCTCGGTCGCCGGGAGCAATCAGCCCCAGCATTTT; CDR3: CASSSVAGSNQPQHF
size: once; J: TRBJ2-1; D: TRBD2; V: TRBV7-3; DNA: TGTGCCAGCAGCTTAAACCCGGGGGGTAGCGGAGCCTCCTACAATGAGCAGTTCTTC; CDR3: CASSLNPGGSGASYNEQFF
size: -; J: TRBJ2-7; D: -; V: TRBV7-9; DNA: TGTGCCAGCAGCTTAGCTAGCTCAGGGCTTTACGAGCAGTACTTC; CDR3: CASSLASSGLYEQYF
size: once; J: TRBJ2-7; D: -; V: TRBV4-1; DNA: TGCGCCAGCAGCCAAGCTCCCGGGGTCCCCTACGAGCAGTACTTC; CDR3: CASSQAPGVPYEQYF
size: once; J: TRBJ2-1; D: -; V: TRBV7-9; DNA: TGTGCCAGCAGCTTAGGGACGCGCGCCAGGGTAGGGTACAATGAGCAGTTCTTC; CDR3: CASSLGTRARVGYNEQFF
size: -; J: TRBJ2-3; D: TRBD1; V: TRBV7-6; DNA: TGTGCCAGCAGCTTAACAGGGGGCACAGATACGCAGTATTTT; CDR3: CASSLTGGTDTQYF
size: -; J: TRBJ1-2; D: -; V: TRBV6-5; DNA: TGTGCCAGCAGCCTAGGGCTCGGGGGGCTCTATGGCTACACCTTC; CDR3: CASSLGLGGLYGYTF
size: -; J: TRBJ2-2; D: -; V: TRBV6-5; DNA: TGTGCCAGCAGTTACGGATTCTCGGGCGGGGAGCTGTTTTTT; CDR3: CASSYGFSGGELFF
size: -; J: TRBJ1-5; D: TRBD1; V: TRBV19; DNA: TGTGCCAGTAGTTATACAGGGGCTCGCAATCAGCCCCAGCATTTT; CDR3: CASSYTGARNQPQHF
size: -; J: TRBJ2-1; D: TRBD2; V: TRBV5-1; DNA: TGCGCCAGCAGCCCAGGACTAGGGGTTTTGCAGTTCTTC; CDR3: CASSPGLGVLQFF
size: few; J: TRBJ1-5; D: TRBD1; V: TRBV4-1; DNA: TGCGCCAGCAGCCAAGAGAGATACAGGGGCAGCAATCAGCCCCAGCATTTT; CDR3: CASSQERYRGSNQPQHF
size: -; J: TRBJ2-3; D: TRBD2; V: TRBV12-3/TRBV12-4; DNA: TGTGCCAGCAGTTTATTTGGGACTAGCGACCCGGCATTT; CDR3: CASSLFGTSDPAF
size: few; J: TRBJ2-7; D: TRBD2; V: TRBV5-1; DNA: TGCGCCAGCAGCTTGTCGGGGGGGCATTCACACAACTCCTACGAGCAGTACTTC; CDR3: CASSLSGGHSHNSYEQYF
size: once; J: TRBJ2-1; D: TRBD2; V: TRBV27; DNA: TGTGCCAGCAGTCTCGGACTAGCTAGGTTCAATGAGCAGTTCTTC; CDR3: CASSLGLARFNEQFF
size: -; J: TRBJ2-3; D: -; V: TRBV7-8; DNA: TGTGCCAGCAGCTTCCGACGGGAAAAACCCACAGATACGCAGTATTTT; CDR3: CASSFRREKPTDTQYF
size: few; J: TRBJ2-7; D: -; V: TRBV5-1; DNA: TGCGCCAGCAGCCCGGCGGAGGGGTACGAGCAGTACTTC; CDR3: CASSPAEGYEQYF
size: -; J: TRBJ1-2; D: -; V: TRBV10-3; DNA: TGTGCCATCAGTGAGAACCCTGCAGGGAAAGGCTACACCTTC; CDR3: CAISENPAGKGYTF
size: -; J: TRBJ2-5; D: TRBD1; V: TRBV7-2; DNA: TGTGCCAGCAGCTTACTGGGACAGGGGTCAGAGACCCAGTACTTC; CDR3: CASSLLGQGSETQYF
size: -; J: TRBJ1-1; D: -; V: TRBV5-4; DNA: TGTGCCAGCAGCTTGGAACGGGGGGTTGTCGCTGAAGCTTTCTTT; CDR3: CASSLERGVVAEAFF
size: -; J: TRBJ2-7; D: TRBD2; V: TRBV19; DNA: TGTGCCAGTTCCCAAAAGGGAGGGAGCGGGGGAAGCTCCTACGAGCAGTACTTC; CDR3: CASSQKGGSGGSSYEQYF
size: -; J: TRBJ2-5; D: -; V: TRBV5-5; DNA: TGTGCCAGCAGCCTCGGGACAAGAAGTGGGCAAGAGACCCAGTACTTC; CDR3: CASSLGTRSGQETQYF
size: -; J: TRBJ1-1; D: -; V: TRBV19; DNA: TGTGCCAGTACCCCCTGGGGCAGGGGGAACACTGAAGCTTTCTTT; CDR3: CASTPWGRGNTEAFF
size: -; J: TRBJ2-7; D: TRBD1; V: TRBV11-3; DNA: TGTGCCAGCAGCTTAGGAGGGACAGGGACCTACGAGCAGTACTTC; CDR3: CASSLGGTGTYEQYF
size: -; J: TRBJ1-4; D: -; V: TRBV18; DNA: TGTGCCAGCTCACGGGAGGTGGCTAATGAAAAACTGTTTTTT; CDR3: CASSREVANEKLFF
size: -; J: TRBJ2-3; D: -; V: TRBV7-9; DNA: TGTGCCAGCAGCTCCATGAGGACAGTATCGGTCACAGATACGCAGTATTTT; CDR3: CASSSMRTVSVTDTQYF
size: -; J: TRBJ2-5; D: TRBD2; V: TRBV5-1; DNA: TGCGCCAGCAGCTTGGAGCGGGCTAGCGGCTTCCAAGAGACCCAGTACTTC; CDR3: CASSLERASGFQETQYF
size: -; J: TRBJ2-1; D: TRBD2; V: TRBV5-4; DNA: TGTGCCAGCAACTCCATAGGACTAGCGGGATCCGATGAGCAGTTCTTC; CDR3: CASNSIGLAGSDEQFF
size: -; J: TRBJ2-5; D: TRBD2; V: TRBV4-3; DNA: TGCGCCAGCAGCCGGGGACTAGCGGGAGGAGAGACCCAGTACTTC; CDR3: CASSRGLAGGETQYF